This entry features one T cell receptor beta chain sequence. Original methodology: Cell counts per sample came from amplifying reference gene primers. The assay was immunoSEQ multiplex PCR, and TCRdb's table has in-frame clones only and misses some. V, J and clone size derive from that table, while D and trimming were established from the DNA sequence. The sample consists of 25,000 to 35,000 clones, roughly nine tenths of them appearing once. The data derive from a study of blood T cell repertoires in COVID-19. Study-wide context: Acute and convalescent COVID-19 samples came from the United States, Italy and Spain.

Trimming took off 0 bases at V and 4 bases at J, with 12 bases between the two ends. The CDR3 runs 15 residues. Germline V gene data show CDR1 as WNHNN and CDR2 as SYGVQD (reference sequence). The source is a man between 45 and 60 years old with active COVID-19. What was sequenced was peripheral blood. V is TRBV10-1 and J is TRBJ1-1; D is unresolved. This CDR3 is CASSESPGTRTEAFF. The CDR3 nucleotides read TGCGCCAGCAGTGAGTCACCAGGAACCCGCACTGAAGCTTTCTTT.